Listed below are T cell receptor beta chains from one sample, sequenced in a study of T cell repertoires in cytomegalovirus infection. TCRdb fed the reads into MiXCR, producing one record per CDR3 protein. Among around 350,000 distinct CDR3 sequences, about a sixth were seen once, and the ten largest hold approximately 8%. The sample taken for sequencing was PBMCs. The source of these receptors is a human donor in good health (CMV status not recorded). Some clones in this sample may be carry-over from other donors' samples. Both conserved end residues are part of each CDR3. The D gene is left open where the match is weak. Not every row has a clone size; where given, it reads once, few, many or a size class.

D: .
J: TRBJ1-2
V: TRBV10-3
size: many
DNA: TGTGCCATCAGTGAGTCTCGGGAGGACGGCTACACCTTC
CDR3: CAISESREDGYTF

D: TRBD1
J: TRBJ2-2
V: TRBV7-6
size: few
DNA: TGTGCCAGCAGCTATCGACAGGGGCCTTACACCGGGGAGCTGTTTTTT
CDR3: CASSYRQGPYTGELFF

D: TRBD2
J: TRBJ2-7
V: TRBV12-3/TRBV12-4
size: few
DNA: TGTGCCAGCAGGCCCCCGGGACTAGCGGGGACCGAGCAGTACTTC
CDR3: CASRPPGLAGTEQYF

D: .
J: TRBJ2-1
V: TRBV20-1
size: .
DNA: TGCAGTGCTAGCGGGAGTGGCTACAATGAGCAGTTCTTC
CDR3: CSASGSGYNEQFF

D: .
J: TRBJ2-5
V: TRBV20-1
size: .
DNA: TGCAGTGCTACCACGGACTTATTCGAAGAGACCCAGTACTTC
CDR3: CSATTDLFEETQYF

D: TRBD2
J: TRBJ2-4
V: TRBV27
size: .
DNA: TGTGCCAGCAGTTTTAACGGGGGGGCGGAAAACATTCAGTACTTC
CDR3: CASSFNGGAENIQYF

D: .
J: TRBJ2-7
V: TRBV19
size: few
DNA: TGTGCCAGTAGTATGGGGACCGACTACGAGCAGTACTTC
CDR3: CASSMGTDYEQYF

D: TRBD2
J: TRBJ2-7
V: TRBV7-8
size: many
DNA: TGTGCCAGCAGCTTATATATAGCGGGAGGATTCGGCGAGCAGTACTTC
CDR3: CASSLYIAGGFGEQYF

D: TRBD2
J: TRBJ2-2
V: TRBV7-2
size: many
DNA: TGTGCCAGCAGCTTAGTCGGGGGGATGGGCGGGGAGCTGTTTTTT
CDR3: CASSLVGGMGGELFF

D: .
J: TRBJ2-7
V: TRBV7-8
size: many
DNA: TGTGCCAGCAGCTTAGGGGTTAGGTACGAGCAGTACTTC
CDR3: CASSLGVRYEQYF

D: .
J: TRBJ1-5
V: TRBV2
size: many
DNA: TGTGCCAGCAGTGAACGGACGCTAGGGCAGCCCCAGCATTTT
CDR3: CASSERTLGQPQHF

D: .
J: TRBJ1-2
V: TRBV4-1
size: few
DNA: TGCGCCAGCAGCCGACCAGGGGCCGGGGGCGGGGGTGGTGGCTACACCTTC
CDR3: CASSRPGAGGGGGGYTF

D: .
J: TRBJ1-1
V: TRBV4-1
size: .
DNA: TGCGCCAGCAGCCAACAGGACAGAGCCAACACTGAAGCTTTCTTT
CDR3: CASSQQDRANTEAFF

D: .
J: TRBJ2-1
V: TRBV12-3/TRBV12-4
size: many
DNA: TGTGCCAGCTCACCTGGACAGTACAATGAGCAGTTCTTC
CDR3: CASSPGQYNEQFF

D: TRBD1
J: TRBJ2-1
V: TRBV7-2
size: few
DNA: TGTGCCAGCAGCGCGGGTTACCAGGGGGCTGAGCAGTTCTTC
CDR3: CASSAGYQGAEQFF

D: .
J: TRBJ2-6
V: TRBV7-9
size: many
DNA: TGTGCCAGCAGCTTAGTCCCCTCTGGGGCCAACGTCCTGACTTTC
CDR3: CASSLVPSGANVLTF

D: TRBD2
J: TRBJ2-5
V: TRBV12-3/TRBV12-4
size: few
DNA: TGTGCCACCCCCGCGGGAGAGGAGGGGGAGACCCAGTACTTC
CDR3: CATPAGEEGETQYF

D: .
J: TRBJ2-3
V: TRBV6-5
size: few
DNA: TGTGCCAGCAGCCACCGGGGGAACACAGATACGCAGTATTTT
CDR3: CASSHRGNTDTQYF

D: .
J: TRBJ1-1
V: TRBV4-3
size: many
DNA: TGCGCCAGCAGCCAAGTAACAGTGAACACTGAAGCTTTCTTT
CDR3: CASSQVTVNTEAFF

D: .
J: TRBJ2-7
V: TRBV29-1
size: .
DNA: TGCAGCGTTGGAGCTGGGCGCGACGAGCAGTACTTC
CDR3: CSVGAGRDEQYF

D: .
J: TRBJ1-2
V: TRBV7-6
size: few
DNA: TGTGCCAGCAGCCCTCGACAGTCGCTTAACTATGGCTACACCTTC
CDR3: CASSPRQSLNYGYTF

D: TRBD1
J: TRBJ2-3
V: TRBV20-1
size: few
DNA: TGCAGTACGCATCAGGGGGCTATGAGGACAGATACGCAGTATTTT
CDR3: CSTHQGAMRTDTQYF

D: .
J: TRBJ2-3
V: TRBV7-2
size: many
DNA: TGTGCCAGCAGCTTAGTTACGACCACCCCAGGAGTGGAGTATTTT
CDR3: CASSLVTTTPGVEYF

D: .
J: TRBJ1-2
V: TRBV7-2
size: many
DNA: TGTGCCAGCAGCTTAGGCGGGCAGACCTATGGCTACACCTTC
CDR3: CASSLGGQTYGYTF

D: .
J: TRBJ1-2
V: TRBV7-2
size: few
DNA: TGTGCCAGCAGCTTAGCCCAGGGAGGTGGCTACACCTTC
CDR3: CASSLAQGGGYTF

D: .
J: TRBJ1-1
V: TRBV12-3/TRBV12-4
size: many
DNA: TGTGCCAGCAGTCCTACTTCGGGGCTGAACACTGAAGCTTTCTTT
CDR3: CASSPTSGLNTEAFF

D: .
J: TRBJ2-1
V: TRBV9
size: .
DNA: TGTGCCAGCAGCACCCAGAACAATGAGCAGTTCTTC
CDR3: CASSTQNNEQFF

D: TRBD2
J: TRBJ2-1
V: TRBV20-1
size: .
DNA: TGCAGTGCTAGAGATAGGTTGGCGGGAGTGGCCTACAATGAGCAGTTCTTC
CDR3: CSARDRLAGVAYNEQFF

D: .
J: TRBJ2-2
V: TRBV2
size: few
DNA: TGTGCCAGCAGTCGCCGGCCGAACTACGGCGGGGAGCTGTTTTTT
CDR3: CASSRRPNYGGELFF

D: .
J: TRBJ2-7
V: TRBV2
size: .
DNA: TGTGCCAGCAGGGACAAAACTTCCTACGAGCAGTACTTC
CDR3: CASRDKTSYEQYF

D: TRBD1
J: TRBJ1-1
V: TRBV7-6
size: many
DNA: TGTGCCAGCAGCTTATCTCTCCGGGACAGGGGGCGCGTGTCCACTGAAGCTTTCTTT
CDR3: CASSLSLRDRGRVSTEAFF

D: .
J: TRBJ2-3
V: TRBV5-6
size: many
DNA: TGTGCCAGCAGCCCCGTAGGCACTCATGCCTATTTT
CDR3: CASSPVGTHAYF

D: .
J: TRBJ1-2
V: TRBV6-6
size: .
DNA: TGTGCCAGCAGATCAATCTATGACTCCTATGGCTACACCTTC
CDR3: CASRSIYDSYGYTF

D: .
J: TRBJ1-2
V: TRBV9
size: .
DNA: TGTGCCAGCAGCGTAGAAGAACACTGGAACTATGGCTACACCTTC
CDR3: CASSVEEHWNYGYTF

D: TRBD2
J: TRBJ2-5
V: TRBV12-3/TRBV12-4
size: .
DNA: TGTGCCAGCAGGGTGGGCGGGAGGGCGCACAGCCGAGAGACCCAGTACTTC
CDR3: CASRVGGRAHSRETQYF

D: .
J: TRBJ2-5
V: TRBV20-1
size: .
DNA: TGCAGTGCTACCGGGACGCTATGGGAGACCCAGTACTTC
CDR3: CSATGTLWETQYF

D: .
J: TRBJ2-3
V: TRBV19
size: many
DNA: TGTGCCAGTAGTGCCCGACAGCACCGCACAGATACGCAGTATTTT
CDR3: CASSARQHRTDTQYF

D: TRBD1
J: TRBJ2-7
V: TRBV12-3/TRBV12-4
size: many
DNA: TGTGCCAGCAGTTTAGTTGGGGACAGGGTCGAGCAGTACTTC
CDR3: CASSLVGDRVEQYF

D: TRBD2
J: TRBJ2-7
V: TRBV10-3
size: many
DNA: TGTGCCATCAGTCCGAGGACTAGCGGGGGGGCCTACGAGCAGTACTTC
CDR3: CAISPRTSGGAYEQYF

D: .
J: TRBJ2-3
V: TRBV28
size: many
DNA: TGTGCCAGCAGTTTGGTCCGGGCGAGCGACAGACGGACCATAAGCACAGATACGCAGTATTTT
CDR3: CASSLVRASDRRTISTDTQYF

D: .
J: TRBJ1-1
V: TRBV7-2
size: few
DNA: TGTGCCAGCAGCTTAGAGGGACTCAGAGCTTTCTTT
CDR3: CASSLEGLRAFF

D: .
J: TRBJ1-4
V: TRBV6-6
size: .
DNA: TGTGCCAGCAGAAGGCTTCATTTTAATGAAAAACTGTTTTTT
CDR3: CASRRLHFNEKLFF

D: .
J: TRBJ1-3
V: TRBV19
size: few
DNA: TGTGCCAGTAAGGATGCAGGCGACGGAAACACCATATATTTT
CDR3: CASKDAGDGNTIYF